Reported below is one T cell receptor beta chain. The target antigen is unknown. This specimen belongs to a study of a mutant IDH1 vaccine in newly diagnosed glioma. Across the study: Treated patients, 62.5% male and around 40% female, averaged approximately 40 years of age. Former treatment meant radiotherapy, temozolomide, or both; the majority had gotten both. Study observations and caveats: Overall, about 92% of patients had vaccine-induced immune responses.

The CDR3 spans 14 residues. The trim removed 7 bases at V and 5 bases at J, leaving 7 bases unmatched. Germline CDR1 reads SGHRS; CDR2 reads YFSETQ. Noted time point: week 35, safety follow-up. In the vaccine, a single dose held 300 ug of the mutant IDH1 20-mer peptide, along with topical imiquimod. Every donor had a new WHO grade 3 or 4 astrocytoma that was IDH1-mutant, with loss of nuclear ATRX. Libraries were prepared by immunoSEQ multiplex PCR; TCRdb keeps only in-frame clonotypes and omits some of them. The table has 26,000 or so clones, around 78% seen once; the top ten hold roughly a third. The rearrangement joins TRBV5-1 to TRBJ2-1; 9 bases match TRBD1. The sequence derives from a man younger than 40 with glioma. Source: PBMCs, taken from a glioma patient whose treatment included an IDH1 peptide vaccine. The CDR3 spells CASFTGGADNEQFF. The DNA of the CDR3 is TGCGCCAGCTTCACAGGGGGCGCGGACAATGAGCAGTTCTTC.